A single sample gave rise to the 17 T cell receptor beta chains below, sequenced in a study of cytomegalovirus exposure and HLA in healthy donors. Profiling relied on immunoSEQ multiplex PCR, and the TCRdb table lists in-frame clones only, not all of them. The table records some 110,000 clones, around 86% of them present only once. The sample comprised PBMCs. The receptors derive from a woman younger than 30 in good health and CMV-seropositive.

CDR3 residues: CASSPRTSSFSYNEQFF. CDR3 nucleotides: TGCGCCAGCAGCCCCCGGACTAGCTCCTTCTCCTACAATGAGCAGTTCTTC. This chain uses TRBV5-1 with TRBJ2-1, with 8 bases that match TRBD2. Germline values: CDR1 SGHRS, CDR2 YFSETQ. Trimming removed 4 bases from V and 0 bases from J; junction bases left unmatched: 9. The CDR3 runs 17 residues.

This chain links TRBV4-1 with TRBJ2-7; D not resolved. This CDR3 is 13 amino acids long. Germline V gene data show CDR1 as MGHRA and CDR2 as YSYEKL. Trimming left V 0 bases short and J 5 bases short, with 8 bases between. The CDR3 coding sequence is TGCGCCAGCAGCCAAGATGAGAGGAACGAGCAGTACTTC. The encoded protein is CASSQDERNEQYF.

V gene TRBV5-4 combines with J gene TRBJ2-2, with D tentatively TRBD1 (5 bases). Germline V gives CDR1 SGHNT, CDR2 YYREEE (reference sequence). The CDR3 consists of 14 residues. The germline V and J ends were trimmed by 2 bases and 6 bases, with 11 bases remaining between them. CDR3 amino acids: CASSFRGGAGELFF. Written as DNA, the CDR3 is TGTGCCAGCAGCTTTAGGGGCGGAGCCGGGGAGCTGTTTTTT.

In this sample, this clone turned up once. CDR3 DNA: TGCGCCAGCAGCTTGGGAGCTAGCGGCTCCTACGAGCAGTACTTC. Protein: CASSLGASGSYEQYF. The rearrangement joins TRBV5-1 to TRBJ2-7, with 7 bases lining up with TRBD2. This CDR3 has 15 amino acids. V shed 0 bases and J 0 bases; nucleotides not matched to a gene: 3. Germline V lookup: CDR1 SGHRS, CDR2 YFSETQ.

As DNA, the CDR3 is TGTGCCAGCAAGCTCTACAGGGGAATGGAAGAAAAACTGTTTTTT. Its protein is CASKLYRGMEEKLFF. The chain couples TRBV27 to TRBJ1-4; the match to TRBD1 covers 7 bases. The germline V gene encodes CDR1 MNHEY and CDR2 SMNVEV (reference sequence). The CDR3 length is 15 residues. After removal of 7 bases from V and 8 bases from J, the junction contained 13 bases not matched to a gene.

The chain uses TRBV6-6 and TRBJ2-5; TRBD1 might be the D (5 bases). In germline, CDR1 is MNHNY, CDR2 SVGAGI (reference sequence). The CDR3 runs to 13 residues. V shed 5 bases and J shed 1 base, with 8 bases lying between them. CDR3 sequence (DNA): TGTGCCAGCAGTCGACAGAGCCAAGAGACCCAGTACTTC. As protein: CASSRQSQETQYF.

This rearrangement joins TRBV30 to TRBJ1-2; D remains ambiguous. Per the germline V gene, CDR1 is GTSNPN and CDR2 is SVGIG (reference sequence). The CDR3 has 13 residues. Deletions cut 4 bases from V and 4 bases from J, with 13 bases between. CDR3 in amino acids: CAWNPTGSYGYTF. CDR3 coding DNA: TGTGCCTGGAACCCGACGGGGAGCTATGGCTACACCTTC.

The gene calls are TRBV29-1 and TRBJ2-3, with TRBD1 matching 7 bases. Germline trimming cut 7 bases from V and 2 bases from J; bases unmatched to any gene: 6. This CDR3 contains 13 residues. CDR1 is SQVTM and CDR2 is ANQGSEA in the germline V gene. The CDR3 loop reads CSGGRGSTDTQYF. The DNA of the CDR3 is TGCAGCGGTGGCAGGGGGTCCACAGATACGCAGTATTTT.

This clone was seen just once. The rearrangement joins TRBV28 to TRBJ1-5, with D maybe TRBD1 (5 bases). From germline, CDR1 is MDHEN and CDR2 SYDVKM. Trimming stripped 5 bases from V and 4 bases from J, with 15 bases between. The CDR3 length is 15 residues. The CDR3 is CASSLSGGGNQPQHF. The CDR3 nucleotides are TGTGCCAGCAGTCTTTCGGGGGGGGGTAATCAGCCCCAGCATTTT.

The chain links TRBV28 to TRBJ2-1, with TRBD2 matching over 11 bases. The CDR3 loop spans 16 amino acids. The germline CDR1 and CDR2 sequences are MDHEN and SYDVKM. Losses at the gene ends were 2 bases for V and 5 bases for J; bases not matched to a gene: 5. The CDR3 region has the DNA TGTGCCAGCAGTTTAGGGGCTAGCGGGAGGAACAATGAGCAGTTCTTC. Translating gives CASSLGASGRNNEQFF.

The genes are TRBV12-1 and TRBJ2-3; the table names TRBD2, a call not compared with the DNA. TRBV12-1 is listed as a pseudogene. CDR3 length: 16 residues. The CDR3, as DNA: TGTGCCAGCAGCTTTAGCGTCAGACCCGACGTGGGTACGCAGTATTTT. Its translation: CASSFSVRPDVGTQYF.

The rearrangement links TRBV2 to TRBJ1-1, with D maybe TRBD1 (5 bases). Germline V gives CDR1 SNHLY, CDR2 FYNNEI. With 4 bases removed from V and 0 bases from J, the gap between germline ends came to 12 bases. This CDR3 is built from 15 residues. The CDR3 DNA reads TGTGCCAGCAGTGGTCGGGGGGTCCTGAACACTGAAGCTTTCTTT. The encoded protein is CASSGRGVLNTEAFF.

CDR3 sequence reads: CASSYRGGAGNTEAFF. DNA for the CDR3: TGTGCCAGCAGCTATAGAGGGGGCGCAGGGAACACTGAAGCTTTCTTT. This chain uses TRBV11-2 with TRBJ1-1; 7 bases are shared with TRBD1. Losses at the gene ends were 4 bases for V and 1 base for J; bases not matched to a gene: 9. CDR3 length: 16 residues. Germline-derived CDR1 and CDR2 are SGHAT and FQNNGV.

The chain employs TRBV4-1 and TRBJ2-1; 12 nucleotides line up with TRBD2. V was pared by 0 bases and J by 7 bases, with 7 bases of the junction left unmatched. The CDR3 sequence is 17 residues long. Germline V gene sequence: CDR1 MGHRA, CDR2 YSYEKL. CDR3 DNA: TGCGCCAGCAGCCAAGAAGCTAGCGGGGGGGCTTGGAATGAGCAGTTCTTC. This codes for CASSQEASGGAWNEQFF.

In its sample, this clone was seen a few times. The chain recombines TRBV19 with TRBJ2-4, with TRBD1 matching 7 bases. The CDR3 extends over 14 amino acids. J lost 8 bases, V lost 7 bases, and 11 bases had no gene match. The V gene's germline CDR1 is LNHDA and CDR2 SQIVND (reference sequence). Here the CDR3 DNA reads TGTGCCAGTACCTCCGGACAGGACGTAGACATTCAGTACTTC. This sequence encodes CASTSGQDVDIQYF.

This chain connects TRBV7-3 to TRBJ2-1, with a weak D call TRBD2 (5 bases). Germline lookup yields CDR1 SGHTA and CDR2 FQGTGA. The CDR3 has 15 amino acids. The V end was cut by 1 base, the J end by 4 bases, with 11 bases between. The chain's CDR3 is CASSLSGSTYNEQFF. The DNA of the CDR3 is TGTGCCAGCAGCTTAAGCGGGTCAACTTACAATGAGCAGTTCTTC.

The genes are TRBV10-1 and TRBJ1-1, with 10 bases lining up with TRBD1. In germline, CDR1 is WNHNN, CDR2 SYGVQD (reference sequence). The length of the CDR3 is 18 residues. V lost 5 bases and J lost 6; bases outside the gene matches: 18. In DNA, the CDR3 is TGCGCCAGCAGTTCAAGTCTGACAGGGGGCCAATATTCGGCTGAAGCTTTCTTT. Protein: CASSSSLTGGQYSAEAFF.